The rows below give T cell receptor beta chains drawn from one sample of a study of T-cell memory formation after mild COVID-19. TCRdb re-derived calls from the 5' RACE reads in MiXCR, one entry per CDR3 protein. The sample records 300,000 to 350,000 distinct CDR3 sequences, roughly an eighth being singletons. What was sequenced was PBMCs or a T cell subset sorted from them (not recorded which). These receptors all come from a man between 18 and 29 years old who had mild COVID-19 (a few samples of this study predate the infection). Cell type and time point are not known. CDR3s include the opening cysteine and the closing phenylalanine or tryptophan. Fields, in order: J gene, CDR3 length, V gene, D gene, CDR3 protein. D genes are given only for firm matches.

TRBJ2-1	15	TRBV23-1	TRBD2	CASSPSGGEDNEQFF
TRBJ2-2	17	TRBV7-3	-	CASSSSPGITNTGELFF
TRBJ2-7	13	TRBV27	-	CASSSGRIYEQYF
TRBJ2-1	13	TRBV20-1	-	CSALRVSYNEQFF
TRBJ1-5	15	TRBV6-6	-	CASSYRQISNQPQHF
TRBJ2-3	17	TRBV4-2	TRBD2	CASSQAPSSGAGDTQYF
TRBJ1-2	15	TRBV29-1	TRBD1	CSVEVHGQGVYGYTF
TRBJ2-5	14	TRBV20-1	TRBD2	CSARRRGGVETQYF
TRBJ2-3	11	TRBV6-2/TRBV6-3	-	CASSPRLGQYF
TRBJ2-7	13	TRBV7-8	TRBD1	CASRRTGGAEQYF
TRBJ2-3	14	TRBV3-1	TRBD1	CASAGTGGRDTQYF